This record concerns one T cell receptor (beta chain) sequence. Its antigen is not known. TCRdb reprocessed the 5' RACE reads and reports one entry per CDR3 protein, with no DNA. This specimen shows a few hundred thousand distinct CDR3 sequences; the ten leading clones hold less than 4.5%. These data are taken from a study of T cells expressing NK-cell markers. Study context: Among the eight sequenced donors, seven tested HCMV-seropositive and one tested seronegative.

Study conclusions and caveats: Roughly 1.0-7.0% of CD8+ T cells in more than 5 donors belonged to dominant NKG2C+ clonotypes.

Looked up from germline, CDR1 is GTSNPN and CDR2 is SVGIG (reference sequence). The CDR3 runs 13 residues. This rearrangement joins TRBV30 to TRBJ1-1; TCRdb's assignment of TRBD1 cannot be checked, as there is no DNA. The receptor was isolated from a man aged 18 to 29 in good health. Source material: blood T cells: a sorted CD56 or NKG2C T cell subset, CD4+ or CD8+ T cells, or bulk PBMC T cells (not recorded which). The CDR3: CAWNSDRATEAFF. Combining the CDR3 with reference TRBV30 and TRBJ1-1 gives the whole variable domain SQTIHQWPATLVQPVGSPLSLECTVEGTSNPNLYWYRQAAGRGLQLLFYSVGIGQISSEVPQNLSASRPQDRQFILSSKKLLLSDSGFYLCAWNSDRATEAFFGQGTRLTVV.